A single sample is the source of the 23 T cell receptor beta chains below, sequenced in a study of blood T cell repertoires in COVID-19. Only in-frame clones appear in the TCRdb table, and some are missing; sequencing was by immunoSEQ multiplex PCR. The sample lists a few hundred thousand clones; 85% were seen once. The specimen sequenced was peripheral blood. The receptors derive from a woman aged 45 to 65 with active or convalescent COVID-19.

The rearrangement joins TRBV6-8 to TRBJ2-7; D is unclear. V gave up 2 bases and J gave up 5 bases, with 13 bases separating them. Germline values: CDR1 MNHGY, CDR2 SAAAGT. The CDR3 is made up of 14 amino acids. The chain's CDR3 is CASSYGATTHEQYF. The CDR3 bases are TGTGCCAGCAGTTACGGAGCCACGACCCACGAGCAGTACTTC.

In its sample, this clone was seen a few times. The chain is built from TRBV2 and TRBJ2-7; the match to TRBD1 covers 12 bases. V gave up 6 bases and J gave up 4 bases; unmatched junction bases: 10. CDR3 size: 16 residues. CDR1 SNHLY and CDR2 FYNNEI come from the germline V gene. The CDR3 sequence: CASSPNPGQGAYEQYF. The CDR3 nucleotides are TGTGCCAGCAGCCCCAACCCGGGACAGGGGGCTTACGAGCAGTACTTC.

The rearrangement uses TRBV7-6 and TRBJ1-2; D is undetermined. Germline V gene data show CDR1 as SGHVS and CDR2 as FNYEAQ. This CDR3 comprises 12 residues. The V end was cut by 2 bases, the J end by 9 bases, with 10 bases between. Written as DNA, the CDR3 is TGTGCCAGCAGCTTATCGGGGTACAGCTACACCTTC. Translated, it gives CASSLSGYSYTF.

The chain links TRBV9 to TRBJ1-2; 12 bases are a match to TRBD1. The germline gives CDR1 SGDLS, CDR2 YYNGEE. There are 17 residues in the CDR3. The V segment lost 3 bases and the J segment 4 bases; nucleotides outside the gene matches: 10. The CDR3 bases are TGTGCCAGCAGCGGTCCGGGACAGGGGGCGTTTAGCTATGGCTACACCTTC. Encoded protein: CASSGPGQGAFSYGYTF.

Many counts were recorded for this clone. The rearrangement joins TRBV19 to TRBJ1-3; D not certain. The CDR3 spans 13 residues. CDR1 is LNHDA and CDR2 is SQIVND in the germline V gene (reference sequence). V gave up 7 bases and J gave up 0 bases, with 7 bases separating them. The CDR3 nucleotides read TGTGCCAGTACGTACAGCTCTGGAAACACCATATATTTT. It is translated as CASTYSSGNTIYF. The variable domain in full, with the rest retrieved from reference TRBV19 and TRBJ1-3, is DGGITQSPKYLFRKEGQNVTLSCEQNLNHDAMYWYRQDPGQGLRLIYYSQIVNDFQKGDIAEGYSVSREKKESFPLTVTSAQKNPTAFYLCASTYSSGNTIYFGEGSWLTVV.

V usage is TRBV7-9 and J usage is TRBJ1-1, with 11 bases fitting TRBD1. There are 15 residues in the CDR3. V dropped 4 bases and J dropped 11; count of bases not matched to a gene: 12. Germline CDR1 is SEHNR and CDR2 is FQNEAQ (reference sequence). CDR3 coding DNA: TGTGCCAGCAGCTCGCCGGGACAGGGGGTCCAGTGGGCTTTCTTT. Translated, it gives CASSSPGQGVQWAFF.

This chain links TRBV28 with TRBJ2-7; TRBD2 matches 13 bases. This CDR3 comprises 18 residues. Germline CDR1 MDHEN, CDR2 SYDVKM. The J segment lost 0 bases and the V segment lost 4 bases, leaving 9 bases of the junction unmatched. CDR3 region: CASSYLGTSGAYSYEQYF. CDR3 nucleotides: TGTGCCAGCAGTTACCTCGGGACTAGCGGGGCATACTCCTACGAGCAGTACTTC.

This chain uses TRBV7-8 with TRBJ1-2; D perhaps matches TRBD1 (5 bases). This CDR3 spans 14 amino acids. Germline CDR1 and CDR2: SGHVS and FQNEAQ. Trimming took off 4 bases at V and 4 bases at J, with 13 bases between the two ends. CDR3: CASSSPQGIYGYTF. CDR3 nucleotide sequence: TGTGCCAGCAGCTCCCCCCAGGGCATCTATGGCTACACCTTC.

This rearrangement joins TRBV29-1 to TRBJ2-5; TRBD1 agrees at 11 bases. Unmatched junction bases numbered 11, after V lost 7 bases and J lost 10 bases. The CDR3 has 13 amino acids. Germline V lookup: CDR1 SQVTM, CDR2 ANQGSEA. The CDR3: CSALTGTGGSQYF. The CDR3 coding sequence is TGCAGCGCCCTAACCGGGACAGGGGGTAGCCAGTACTTC.

This chain links TRBV5-1 with TRBJ2-3, with 8 bases that match TRBD2. The V gene end was trimmed by 4 bases and the J gene end by 2 bases; junction bases not matched to a gene: 9. Per germline, CDR1 SGHRS and CDR2 YFSETQ. This CDR3 contains 16 residues. The CDR3 is CASSPPTSEFTDTQYF. CDR3 bases: TGCGCCAGCAGCCCTCCGACTAGCGAGTTCACAGATACGCAGTATTTT.

The chain links TRBV30 to TRBJ1-3; possible D gene TRBD1, 5 bases. The CDR3 totals 15 residues. Looked up from germline, CDR1 is GTSNPN and CDR2 is SVGIG (reference sequence). V lost 2 bases, J lost 0 bases, and 11 bases lay in between. CDR3 region: CAWSSPGVSGNTIYF. CDR3 DNA: TGTGCCTGGAGTTCGCCGGGGGTCTCTGGAAACACCATATATTTT.

V gene TRBV11-2 combines with J gene TRBJ1-5, with D hard to call. The V gene lost 8 bases and the J gene lost 0 bases, with 11 bases spanning the gap. The CDR3 runs 14 residues. CDR1 SGHAT and CDR2 FQNNGV come from the germline V gene. CDR3 sequence: CASGPSPSNQPQHF. The CDR3 DNA follows: TGTGCCAGCGGCCCCTCTCCTAGCAATCAGCCCCAGCATTTT.

This rearrangement joins TRBV12-3 or TRBV12-4 to TRBJ2-7, with 8 bases that match TRBD2. There are 12 residues in the CDR3. The V and J ends lost 6 bases and 2 bases, in that order; junction bases with no gene match: 0. CDR3 region: CASRRGAYEQYF. In nucleotides, the CDR3 is TGTGCCAGCAGGCGGGGGGCCTACGAGCAGTACTTC.

The gene calls are TRBV5-1 and TRBJ1-2; D perhaps matches TRBD1 (5 bases). Germline V CDR1 and CDR2: SGHRS, YFSETQ. The V end lost 1 base, the J end lost 2 bases, and 6 bases lay between the germline ends. The CDR3 is made up of 13 amino acids. The CDR3 reads CASSLNRNYGYTF. The CDR3 DNA reads TGCGCCAGCAGCTTGAACAGGAACTATGGCTACACCTTC.

V is TRBV27 and J is TRBJ1-1, with a weak D call TRBD1 (5 bases). The CDR3 runs 17 residues. CDR1 and CDR2 (germline): MNHEY, SMNVEV (reference sequence). Trimming stripped 2 bases from V and 5 bases from J, with 21 bases between. The CDR3 here is CASSLVGGRAGGTEAFF. Written as DNA, the CDR3 is TGTGCCAGCAGTTTAGTGGGGGGAAGGGCAGGAGGGACTGAAGCTTTCTTT.

The chain employs TRBV6-1 and TRBJ2-2; 9 bases match TRBD1. This CDR3 comprises 16 residues. Germline V gene data show CDR1 as MNHNS and CDR2 as SASEGT. V trimming: 2 bases; J trimming: 6 bases; junction bases outside the gene matches: 7. This CDR3 reads CASSELGTGIPGELFF. DNA for the CDR3: TGTGCCAGCAGTGAACTTGGGACAGGGATACCCGGGGAGCTGTTTTTT.

The chain carries TRBV25-1 and TRBJ1-1; D is perhaps TRBD1 (5 bases). The V gene's germline CDR1 is MGHDK and CDR2 SYGVNS. Trimming cost V 6 bases and J 0 bases, with 5 bases left between them. The CDR3 is 12 amino acids. The CDR3 loop reads CASRGLNTEAFF. CDR3 DNA: TGTGCCAGCAGGGGGCTGAACACTGAAGCTTTCTTT.

The chain employs TRBV11-2 and TRBJ1-1; TRBD1 agrees at 7 bases. Trimming took 5 bases from V and 4 from J; bases not matched to a gene: 10. Germline V lookup: CDR1 SGHAT, CDR2 FQNNGV. This CDR3 spans 15 amino acids. DNA of the CDR3: TGTGCCAGCAGCGGTAAGGGGGCGCCTGGCACTGAAGCTTTCTTT. It is translated as CASSGKGAPGTEAFF.

The genes are TRBV6-1 and TRBJ2-2; tentative D call: TRBD1 (7 bases). The V and J ends lost 2 bases and 7 bases respectively, with 14 bases between them. The germline V gene encodes CDR1 MNHNS and CDR2 SASEGT. This CDR3 spans 15 amino acids. The CDR3 region is CASSEQGGWGGELFF. In DNA form, the CDR3 reads TGTGCCAGCAGTGAACAGGGGGGATGGGGCGGGGAGCTGTTTTTT.

The chain employs TRBV7-9 and TRBJ1-5, with 9 positions matching TRBD1. Per the germline V gene, CDR1 is SEHNR and CDR2 is FQNEAQ (reference sequence). V dropped 7 bases and J dropped 10; count of bases not matched to a gene: 11. The CDR3 has 14 amino acids. DNA of the CDR3: TGTGCCAGCACTGGAGACAGGGGGTCGTATCCCCAGCATTTT. Translated: CASTGDRGSYPQHF.

The rearrangement uses TRBV7-6 and TRBJ2-3, with TRBD2 identical over 13 bases. V lost 5 bases, J lost 8 bases, and 4 bases stayed unmatched. Germline lookup yields CDR1 SGHVS and CDR2 FNYEAQ. This CDR3 spans 14 amino acids. This CDR3 is CASSPGLAGATQYF. Here the CDR3 DNA reads TGTGCCAGCAGCCCCGGACTAGCGGGAGCTACGCAGTATTTT.

J is TRBJ1-1 and V is TRBV2; 10 nucleotides line up with TRBD1. The CDR3 has 14 amino acids. The germline gives CDR1 SNHLY, CDR2 FYNNEI. Trimming removed 6 bases from V and 5 bases from J; junction bases left unmatched: 6. The CDR3 protein is CASRPTGGGTEAFF. The CDR3 DNA sequence: TGTGCCAGCAGGCCGACAGGGGGCGGGACTGAAGCTTTCTTT.

Worth noting for this clone: This clone may be a read error of a much larger clone one base away. The V call is TRBV28, the J call TRBJ1-2; 8 nucleotides agree with TRBD1. The CDR3 runs to 14 residues. V trimming: 3 bases; J trimming: 2 bases; junction bases outside the gene matches: 2. Germline-derived CDR1 and CDR2 are MDHEN and SYDVKM. The CDR3 sequence is CASSFRTGNYGYTF. As DNA, the CDR3 is TGTGCCAGCAGTTTCCGGACAGGGAACTATGGCTACACCTTC.